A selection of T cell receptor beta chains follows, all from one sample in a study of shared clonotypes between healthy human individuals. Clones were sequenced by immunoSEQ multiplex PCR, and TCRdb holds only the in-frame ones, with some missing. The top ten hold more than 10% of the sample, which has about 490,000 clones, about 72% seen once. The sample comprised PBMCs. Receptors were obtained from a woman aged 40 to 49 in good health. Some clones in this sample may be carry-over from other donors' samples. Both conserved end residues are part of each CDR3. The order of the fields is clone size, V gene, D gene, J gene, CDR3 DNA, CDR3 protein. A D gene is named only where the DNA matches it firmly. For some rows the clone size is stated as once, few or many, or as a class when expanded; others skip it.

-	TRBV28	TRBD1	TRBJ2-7	TGTGCCAGCAGTTCCGGGACAGGGGAAGAGCAGTACTTC	CASSSGTGEEQYF
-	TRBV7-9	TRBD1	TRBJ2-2	TGTGCCAGCAGCCCCCGACGACAGGGAAGGGCCCCGAACACCGGGGAGCTGTTTTTT	CASSPRRQGRAPNTGELFF
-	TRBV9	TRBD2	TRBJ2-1	TGTGCCAGCAGCTTCCTCGGCGGGAGGGCAGACAATGAGCAGTTCTTC	CASSFLGGRADNEQFF
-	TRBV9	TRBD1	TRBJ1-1	TGTGCCAGCAGCGTAGGTTCTAGAGTGTCAGGGGGCAGGAACACTGAAGCTTTCTTT	CASSVGSRVSGGRNTEAFF
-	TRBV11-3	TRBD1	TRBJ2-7	TGTGCCAGCAGCTTAGGAGGGGGCGGATACGAGCAGTACTTC	CASSLGGGGYEQYF
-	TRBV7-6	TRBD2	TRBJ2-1	TGTGCCAGCAGCTCCCGGGGGGGCGGAGGCTTTTACAATGAGCAGTTCTTC	CASSSRGGGGFYNEQFF
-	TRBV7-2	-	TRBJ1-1	TGTGCCAGCAGCGAGATACGAGAAGCTTTCTTT	CASSEIREAFF
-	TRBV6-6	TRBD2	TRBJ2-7	TGTGCCAGCAGGACTGGACTAGCCACCTACGAGCAGTACTTC	CASRTGLATYEQYF
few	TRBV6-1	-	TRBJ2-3	TGTGCCAGCAGTGGGGGCCAATTACCTACAGATACGCAGTATTTT	CASSGGQLPTDTQYF
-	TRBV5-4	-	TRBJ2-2	TGTGCCAGCAGCTTGCGAACTAGCCCCGGGGAGCTGTTTTTT	CASSLRTSPGELFF
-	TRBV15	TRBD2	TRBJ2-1	TGTGCCACCAGCGAAGCGGGAGATCGTTACAATGAGCAGTTCTTC	CATSEAGDRYNEQFF
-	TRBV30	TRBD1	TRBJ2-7	TGTGCCTGGGCGACAGGGCCCTACGAGCAGTACTTC	CAWATGPYEQYF
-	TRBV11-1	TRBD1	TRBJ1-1	TGTGCCAGCAGCTTAGCCAGACAGGGGCTGAACACTGAAGCTTTCTTT	CASSLARQGLNTEAFF
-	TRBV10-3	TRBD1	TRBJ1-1	TGTGCCATCAGTGAGATCGGGACAGGCACTGAAGCTTTCTTT	CAISEIGTGTEAFF
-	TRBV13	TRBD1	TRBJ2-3	TGTGCCAGCAGCTTGGGACAGACAAGCACAGATACGCAGTATTTT	CASSLGQTSTDTQYF
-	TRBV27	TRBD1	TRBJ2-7	TGTGCCAGCCAGGAGACAGGGTACACCTACGAGCAGTACTTC	CASQETGYTYEQYF
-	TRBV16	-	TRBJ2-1	TGTGCCAGCAGCCAATTGGGGAGCTCCTACAATGAGCAGTTCTTC	CASSQLGSSYNEQFF
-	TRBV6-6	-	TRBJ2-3	TGTGCCAGCAGTCCTCCCGGACGGGGCACAGATACGCAGTATTTT	CASSPPGRGTDTQYF
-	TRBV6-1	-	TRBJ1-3	TGTGCCAGCAGTGAAGGTACAGGAATCTCTGGAAACACCATATATTTT	CASSEGTGISGNTIYF
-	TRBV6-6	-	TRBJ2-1	TGTGCCAGCGCGGGAAACAATGAGCAGTTCTTC	CASAGNNEQFF